This T cell receptor (beta chain) was recovered during a study of PD-L1 blockade in urothelial cancer. Study overall: Specimens of blood held a median count of 141,255 T cells. Study-wide results and limits: At 3 weeks on treatment, tumor-associated clones expanded more with durable benefit.

V was trimmed by 3 bases and J by 3 bases, leaving 12 bases between them. From germline, CDR1 is LNHDA and CDR2 SQIVND (reference sequence). The CDR3 runs to 14 residues. Each patient's cancer was a locally advanced or metastatic urothelial carcinoma. As to this clone: Its antigen is still unknown.

Added to each PCR by spiking were synthetic TCR analog templates. Profiled with immunoSEQ multiplex PCR; TCRdb holds only in-frame clones, not every one. Altogether roughly 25,000 clones are present, approximately 88% being singletons, with the ten largest covering approximately 9.9%. The chain has TRBV19 and TRBJ2-7; D is unresolved. This sequence originates from a man between 65 and 85 years old with urothelial cancer. This specimen was PBMCs, taken around atezolizumab (anti-PD-L1) treatment. CDR3: CASSMTLGSYEQYF. In DNA form, the CDR3 reads TGTGCCAGTAGTATGACCCTAGGCAGCTACGAGCAGTACTTC.